These 30 T cell receptor beta chains originate from one sample sequenced in a study of blood T cell repertoires in COVID-19. Here immunoSEQ multiplex PCR was the method, and the copy in TCRdb shows in-frame clones only, minus some. In the table there are over 300,000 clones, roughly 85% of which are singletons. The sample taken for sequencing was PBMCs or T cells enriched from blood (not recorded which). The receptors originated from a young man who had recovered from COVID-19.

This rearrangement joins TRBV18 to TRBJ2-5, with a weak D call TRBD2 (5 bases). CDR1 is KGHSH, CDR2 LQKENI, per germline. V was shortened by 4 bases and J by 1 base, with 10 bases between the two germline ends. The length of the CDR3 is 14 residues. The CDR3 protein is CASSLSGVQETQYF. DNA for the CDR3: TGTGCCAGCTCACTATCCGGGGTCCAAGAGACCCAGTACTTC.

About this clone: This specimen includes other DNA sequences encoding the same CDR3. The chain carries TRBV6-5 and TRBJ1-5; D perhaps matches TRBD1 (5 bases). With 6 bases removed from V and 0 bases from J, the gap between germline ends came to 9 bases. Germline V gene data show CDR1 as MNHEY and CDR2 as SVGAGI. This CDR3 is built from 14 residues. In DNA, the CDR3 is TGTGCCAGCAGCCCGACAGTTAGCAATCAGCCCCAGCATTTT. It encodes CASSPTVSNQPQHF.

This clone was seen once. This chain joins TRBV6-5 and TRBJ2-5, with 8 bases that match TRBD1. Germline CDR1 MNHEY, CDR2 SVGAGI. J lost 2 bases, V lost 5 bases, and 7 bases had no gene match. The CDR3 covers 15 residues. CDR3 nucleotide sequence: TGTGCCAGCAGTCGACAGGGGTTGTGGCAAGAGACCCAGTACTTC. Encoded protein: CASSRQGLWQETQYF.

Here the CDR3 DNA reads TGTGCCAGCAGCCACACAGATAATGAGCAGTTCTTC. This gives the protein CASSHTDNEQFF. The rearrangement uses TRBV3-1 (or the pseudogene TRBV3-2) and TRBJ2-1, with D uncertain. The CDR3 is 12 amino acids. Trimming removed 3 bases from V and 7 bases from J, with 7 bases in between. Per the germline V gene, CDR1 is LGHDT and CDR2 is YNNKEL (reference sequence).

The gene calls are TRBV6-5 and TRBJ2-7, with D perhaps matching TRBD2 (6 bases). The CDR3 sequence is 14 residues long. Germline CDR1 and CDR2: MNHEY and SVGAGI. V dropped 5 bases and J dropped 0 bases, with 11 bases sitting between them. CDR3 nucleotide sequence: TGTGCCAGCAGTCCCCGGGAGCCCTCCTACGAGCAGTACTTC. It specifies CASSPREPSYEQYF.

The sample holds one count of this clone. The DNA for the CDR3 is TGTGCCACCAGCAGCCCCGGGACAGGCTCCGAGCAGTTCTTC. Translation gives CATSSPGTGSEQFF. The chain joins TRBV15 to TRBJ2-1; 8 nucleotides match TRBD1. Germline CDR1 and CDR2: LNHNV and YYDKDF (reference sequence). The V and J ends lost 3 bases and 10 bases, in that order; junction bases with no gene match: 8. The CDR3 runs to 14 residues. Full variable domain (rest looked up from reference TRBV15 and TRBJ2-1): DAMVIQNPRYQVTQFGKPVTLSCSQTLNHNVMYWYQQKSSQAPKLLFHYYDKDFNNEADTPDNFQSRRPNTSFCFLDIRSPGLGDTAMYLCATSSPGTGSEQFFGPGTRLTVL.

This chain uses TRBV29-1 with TRBJ1-1; weak D call: TRBD1 (5 bases). V gave up 7 bases and J gave up 1 base, with 13 bases separating them. The CDR3 runs 13 residues. Germline loops: CDR1 SQVTM, CDR2 ANQGSEA. The CDR3 DNA is TGCAGCGCCACTCAGACAGCGAACACTGAAGCTTTCTTT. This gives the protein CSATQTANTEAFF.

The rearrangement joins TRBV2 to TRBJ2-3; 11 bases are shared with TRBD1. The CDR3 sequence is 15 residues long. Germline lookup yields CDR1 SNHLY and CDR2 FYNNEI. V was clipped by 6 bases and J by 2 bases; unmatched bases: 4. CDR3 sequence reads: CASSGQGAATDTQYF. CDR3 in DNA: TGTGCCAGCAGCGGACAGGGGGCGGCCACAGATACGCAGTATTTT.

V gene TRBV4-1 combines with J gene TRBJ1-1; no definite D call. V shed 6 bases and J shed 0 bases, with 11 bases lying between them. The CDR3 runs to 14 residues. The V gene's germline CDR1 is MGHRA and CDR2 YSYEKL. CDR3 loop: CASRRVLMNTEAFF. The CDR3 DNA reads as TGCGCCAGCAGGAGGGTACTCATGAACACTGAAGCTTTCTTT.

This clone was picked up a small number of times. V usage is TRBV10-1 and J usage is TRBJ2-1; TRBD2 matches at 7 bases. The J segment lost 6 bases and the V segment lost 8 bases, leaving 7 bases of the junction unmatched. The CDR3 extends over 13 amino acids. Germline CDR1 and CDR2: WNHNN and SYGVQD (reference sequence). The CDR3 here is CASSFGGTNEQFF. The CDR3 nucleotides read TGCGCCAGCTCTTTCGGGGGGACCAATGAGCAGTTCTTC.

This chain links TRBV30 with TRBJ2-5, with 7 bases fitting TRBD1. The CDR3 is 13 amino acids. Germline V gene data show CDR1 as GTSNPN and CDR2 as SVGIG (reference sequence). Trimming at V came to 4 bases and at J to 7 bases, leaving 9 bases not matched to a gene. CDR3 loop: CAWTRQGLRTQYF. The DNA of the CDR3 is TGTGCCTGGACCCGACAGGGCCTAAGGACCCAGTACTTC. Filled out from reference TRBV30 and TRBJ2-5, the complete variable domain reads SQTIHQWPATLVQPVGSPLSLECTVEGTSNPNLYWYRQAAGRGLQLLFYSVGIGQISSEVPQNLSASRPQDRQFILSSKKLLLSDSGFYLCAWTRQGLRTQYFGPGTRLLVL.

The rearrangement links TRBV18 to TRBJ1-5; 7 bases fit TRBD1. This CDR3 region has 13 residues. Germline V CDR1 and CDR2: KGHSH, LQKENI. The ends lost 5 bases at V and 8 bases at J; junction bases unmatched: 6. CDR3 nucleotides: TGTGCCAGCTCATCCGACAGGGTGAAGCCCCAGCATTTT. Residues: CASSSDRVKPQHF.

The genes are TRBV5-8 and TRBJ1-1; D call uncertain. Germline CDR1 SGHTS, CDR2 YDEGEE. Trimming stripped 0 bases from V and 0 bases from J, with 6 bases between. There are 14 residues in the CDR3. CDR3 DNA: TGTGCCAGCAGCTTGGCCTACCTGAACACTGAAGCTTTCTTT. Protein: CASSLAYLNTEAFF.

The chain carries TRBV4-2 and TRBJ1-3; the match to TRBD1 covers 8 bases. CDR1 and CDR2 from the germline V gene are LGHNA and YNFKEQ. The trim removed 1 base at V and 4 bases at J, leaving 0 bases unmatched. The CDR3 totals 14 residues. Written as DNA, the CDR3 is TGTGCCAGCAGCCAAGGGGACAGGGGAAACACCATATATTTT. It specifies CASSQGDRGNTIYF.

The genes are TRBV9 and TRBJ1-2; D is undetermined. V lost 0 bases and J lost 4, with 7 bases in between. The CDR3 consists of 13 residues. CDR1 and CDR2 (germline): SGDLS, YYNGEE. The CDR3 nucleotides read TGTGCCAGCAGCGTAGACGGGTTCTATGGCTACACCTTC. This sequence encodes CASSVDGFYGYTF.

This clone turned up a few times. This CDR3 is CASRGTSGVMDTQYF. CDR3 in DNA: TGCGCCAGCAGGGGGACTAGCGGGGTAATGGATACGCAGTATTTT. The rearrangement uses TRBV10-2 and TRBJ2-3; TRBD2 agrees at 13 bases. In germline, CDR1 is WSHSY, CDR2 SAAADI. After removal of 6 bases from V and 6 bases from J, the junction contained 6 bases not matched to a gene. The length of the CDR3 is 15 residues.

This chain uses TRBV9 with TRBJ2-1; no reliable D call. The V gene lost 4 bases and the J gene lost 8 bases, with 16 bases spanning the gap. The CDR3 is 14 amino acids. CDR1 SGDLS and CDR2 YYNGEE come from the germline V gene. CDR3 bases: TGTGCCAGCAGCACTCGTAATCTGGGCGATGAGCAGTTCTTC. It yields the protein CASSTRNLGDEQFF.

The genes are TRBV24-1 and TRBJ2-5; a weak D match, TRBD2 (7 bases). The germline V gene has CDR1 KGHDR and CDR2 SFDVKD. V lost 5 bases to trimming and J lost 5 bases, with 14 bases between them. There are 14 residues in the CDR3. The CDR3 reads CATSGRGAVETQYF. The DNA for the CDR3 is TGTGCCACCAGTGGTCGGGGGGCCGTGGAGACCCAGTACTTC.

V usage is TRBV5-4 and J usage is TRBJ1-2; 8 bases line up with TRBD1. From germline, CDR1 is SGHNT and CDR2 YYREEE (reference sequence). With 3 bases clipped from V and 4 bases from J, the junction kept 5 bases outside the gene matches. The CDR3 covers 14 residues. CDR3 region: CASSSSGGGYGYTF. In nucleotides, the CDR3 is TGTGCCAGCAGCTCTTCAGGGGGCGGCTATGGCTACACCTTC.

The chain is built from TRBV10-3 and TRBJ1-1; D is ambiguous. CDR1 is ENHRY, CDR2 SYGVKD, per germline. V lost 3 bases and J lost 9, with 17 bases in between. This CDR3 contains 14 residues. CDR3 protein: CAISEVSGGNKAFF. The CDR3 bases are TGTGCCATCAGTGAAGTAAGCGGCGGGAATAAAGCTTTCTTT.

This clone appeared a few times. This chain links TRBV4-3 with TRBJ1-2; no clear D gene. Germline CDR1 and CDR2: LGHNA and YSLEER. Trimming pared 1 base from V and 7 bases from J, leaving 16 bases between. The CDR3 is 15 residues long. The CDR3 loop reads CASSQVVGRVRGYTF. CDR3 DNA: TGCGCCAGCAGCCAAGTAGTAGGGAGAGTGCGTGGCTACACCTTC.

This chain connects TRBV9 to TRBJ2-5; 8 positions match TRBD1. Germline CDR1 is SGDLS and CDR2 is YYNGEE. The CDR3 totals 16 residues. With V trimmed by 3 bases and J by 2 bases, 9 bases remained unmatched. Written as DNA, the CDR3 is TGTGCCAGCAGCGGCGGGGACAGGAGATTACAAGAGACCCAGTACTTC. As protein: CASSGGDRRLQETQYF.

This chain links TRBV5-4 with TRBJ1-6; tentative D call: TRBD1 (6 bases). Between the trimmed V and J ends, which lost 4 bases and 4 bases, there was a span of 15 bases. Per germline, CDR1 SGHNT and CDR2 YYREEE (reference sequence). The CDR3 spans 16 residues. The CDR3: CASSLGGETYNSPLHF. The CDR3 bases are TGTGCCAGCAGCCTTGGGGGCGAAACTTATAATTCACCCCTCCACTTT.

The chain carries TRBV2 and TRBJ2-3; 8 nucleotides agree with TRBD2. Germline V gene lookup returns CDR1 SNHLY and CDR2 FYNNEI. The CDR3 sequence is 19 residues long. The trim removed 4 bases at V and 0 bases at J, leaving 15 bases unmatched. CDR3 region: CASSVPLSGGGRSTDTQYF. DNA of the CDR3: TGTGCCAGCAGTGTCCCTCTGAGCGGGGGAGGACGCAGCACAGATACGCAGTATTTT.

The chain has TRBV5-6 and TRBJ2-1, with 8 bases that match TRBD1. V lost 0 bases, J lost 13 bases, and 6 bases stayed unmatched. Germline V CDR1 and CDR2: SGHDT, YYEEEE. The CDR3 is made up of 13 amino acids. The CDR3 protein is CASSLGGRGPQFF. DNA of the CDR3: TGTGCCAGCAGCTTGGGAGGCAGGGGGCCCCAGTTCTTC.

This clone was seen a handful of times. The V and J genes are TRBV9 and TRBJ1-4, with D uncertain. The V end lost 0 bases, the J end lost 8 bases, and 14 bases lay between the germline ends. This CDR3 is 15 amino acids long. Germline V lookup: CDR1 SGDLS, CDR2 YYNGEE. The CDR3: CASSVAGANDEKLFF. CDR3 nucleotide sequence: TGTGCCAGCAGCGTAGCGGGTGCAAATGACGAAAAACTGTTTTTT.

The chain joins TRBV7-3 to TRBJ2-2; perhaps TRBD2 as D (5 bases). CDR3 length: 16 amino acids. The ends were cut back, 2 bases at V and 6 bases at J, with 16 bases in the middle. Germline V gives CDR1 SGHTA, CDR2 FQGTGA. As DNA, the CDR3 is TGTGCCAGCAGCTTATATCTTCGAGGGAGTTCCGGGGAGCTGTTTTTT. Translated: CASSLYLRGSSGELFF.

The rearrangement links TRBV18 to TRBJ2-5; 8 bases are a match to TRBD2. The CDR3 contains 15 residues. V dropped 0 bases and J dropped 5; count of bases not matched to a gene: 5. CDR1 and CDR2 from the germline V gene are KGHSH and LQKENI. DNA for the CDR3: TGTGCCAGCTCACCACCGGCTAGCGGGTCCGAGACCCAGTACTTC. The encoded protein is CASSPPASGSETQYF.

The rearrangement links TRBV27 to TRBJ2-2, with D possibly matching TRBD1 (6 bases). The CDR3 loop spans 15 amino acids. The V gene's germline CDR1 is MNHEY and CDR2 SMNVEV (reference sequence). V dropped 5 bases and J dropped 9 bases, with 19 bases sitting between them. CDR3 DNA: TGTGCCAGCAGTATACAGGGCTCGGGCGGTCGGGAGCTGTTTTTT. Amino acid sequence: CASSIQGSGGRELFF.

This clone was found a few times. The gene calls are TRBV30 and TRBJ1-2; D is undetermined. Deletions cut 5 bases from V and 2 bases from J, with 6 bases between. The germline V gene encodes CDR1 GTSNPN and CDR2 SVGIG (reference sequence). This CDR3 contains 11 residues. The CDR3 sequence is CAWDGNYGYTF. The CDR3 DNA is TGTGCCTGGGACGGGAACTATGGCTACACCTTC.